The rows below give T cell receptor beta chains drawn from one sample of a study of blood T cell repertoires in COVID-19. Clones were sequenced by immunoSEQ multiplex PCR, and TCRdb holds only the in-frame ones, with some missing. Here the sample spans 150,000 or so clones, roughly nine tenths being singletons. The specimen sequenced was peripheral blood. The receptors were gathered from a man younger than 35 with COVID-19, enrolled during active disease. CDR3s include the opening cysteine and the closing phenylalanine or tryptophan. A D gene is named only where the DNA matches it firmly. Clone size is given for some rows only: seen once, a few or many times, or a class if the clone is expanded.

j_call | d_call | v_call | cdr3_length | clone_size | cdr3_aa | cdr3_nt
TRBJ1-4 | TRBD1 | TRBV19 | 16 | - | CASSTRGTAAGEKLFF | TGTGCCAGTAGTACCCGGGGGACAGCCGCGGGGGAAAAACTGTTTTTT
TRBJ2-3 | TRBD2 | TRBV9 | 17 | - | CASSGRTSGSGADTQYF | TGTGCCAGCAGCGGCAGGACTAGCGGGAGTGGCGCAGATACGCAGTATTTT
TRBJ1-1 | TRBD1 | TRBV4-1 | 14 | - | CASSHGTGGPEAFF | TGCGCCAGCAGTCACGGGACAGGGGGCCCCGAAGCTTTCTTT
TRBJ2-5 | TRBD2 | TRBV7-9 | 17 | - | CASSLVSLAGGLETQYF | TGTGCCAGCAGCTTAGTTTCTCTAGCGGGAGGATTAGAGACCCAGTACTTC
TRBJ2-7 | - | TRBV28 | 14 | - | CASSFRLDTYEQYF | TGTGCCAGCAGTTTTCGACTAGACACCTACGAGCAGTACTTC
TRBJ2-3 | TRBD2 | TRBV20-1 | 13 | - | CSASLAGADTQYF | TGCAGTGCTAGTCTAGCGGGAGCGGATACGCAGTATTTT
TRBJ2-5 | - | TRBV29-1 | 15 | - | CSVEALIAVVETQYF | TGCAGCGTTGAGGCTCTAATAGCGGTGGTAGAGACCCAGTACTTC
TRBJ1-1 | - | TRBV4-2 | 13 | - | CASSRGGATEAFF | TGTGCCAGCAGCCGCGGGGGGGCTACTGAAGCTTTCTTT
TRBJ2-5 | TRBD1 | TRBV10-3 | 16 | - | CAISESLGTGRETQYF | TGTGCCATCAGTGAGAGTTTGGGGACAGGGAGGGAGACCCAGTACTTC
TRBJ2-7 | - | TRBV28 | 12 | - | CASSLWTYEQYF | TGTGCCAGCAGTTTATGGACTTACGAGCAGTACTTC
TRBJ2-1 | - | TRBV7-2 | 13 | once | CASSLVRGNEQFF | TGTGCCAGCAGCTTAGTCAGGGGCAATGAGCAGTTCTTC
TRBJ1-2 | - | TRBV19 | 14 | - | CASSRTGSNYGYTF | TGTGCCAGTAGTAGAACAGGGTCTAACTATGGCTACACCTTC
TRBJ1-6 | TRBD1 | TRBV7-2 | 15 | many | CASSLVGGGDSPLHF | TGTGCCAGCAGCTTAGTAGGGGGCGGCGATTCACCCCTCCACTTT
TRBJ2-1 | TRBD1 | TRBV12-3/TRBV12-4 | 12 | - | CASSPLQGSKFF | TGTGCCAGCAGCCCTCTACAGGGGTCCAAGTTCTTC
TRBJ2-1 | TRBD2 | TRBV7-9 | 16 | once | CASSSRTSGSFNEQFF | TGTGCCAGCAGCTCCCGAACTAGCGGGAGTTTCAATGAGCAGTTCTTC
TRBJ2-1 | - | TRBV19 | 16 | - | CASSSQTRRRIHEQFF | TGTGCCAGTAGTTCCCAGACTAGACGTCGGATCCATGAGCAGTTCTTC
TRBJ2-7 | - | TRBV27 | 15 | once | CASSLARGGRYEQYF | TGTGCCAGCAGTCTAGCACGGGGTGGGAGATACGAGCAGTACTTC
TRBJ2-5 | - | TRBV11-3 | 13 | - | CASRWGTQETQYF | TGTGCCAGCAGGTGGGGCACTCAAGAGACCCAGTACTTC
TRBJ2-7 | - | TRBV30 | 14 | - | CAWSWVRVAREQYF | TGTGCCTGGAGTTGGGTCAGGGTGGCCCGCGAGCAGTACTTC
TRBJ1-5 | - | TRBV18 | 13 | - | CASSTNFNQPQHF | TGTGCCAGCTCTACTAACTTTAATCAGCCCCAGCATTTT
TRBJ2-7 | TRBD1 | TRBV2 | 15 | - | CASSVRTGGPYEQYF | TGTGCCAGCAGCGTGCGGACAGGGGGCCCCTACGAGCAGTACTTC
TRBJ1-4 | - | TRBV25-1 | 15 | once | CASSEIWGADEKLLF | TGTGCCAGCAGTGAAATTTGGGGCGCGGATGAAAAACTGCTTTTT
TRBJ1-4 | - | TRBV6-1 | 14 | - | CASSDGQSNEKLFF | TGTGCCAGCAGTGATGGGCAGTCCAATGAAAAACTGTTTTTT
TRBJ1-4 | - | TRBV7-9 | 14 | once | CASSRSEGGEKLFF | TGTGCCAGCAGCCGTTCGGAAGGAGGCGAAAAACTGTTTTTT
TRBJ2-7 | - | TRBV29-1 | 13 | - | CSVEVDTPYEQYF | TGCAGCGTTGAAGTGGACACCCCCTACGAGCAGTACTTC
TRBJ2-7 | - | TRBV14 | 14 | - | CASSQGDILYEQYF | TGTGCCAGCAGCCAAGGGGACATCCTCTACGAGCAGTACTTC
TRBJ1-4 | - | TRBV9 | 14 | - | CASSVSGGYEKLLF | TGTGCCAGCAGCGTATCTGGAGGGTACGAAAAACTGCTTTTT
TRBJ2-7 | - | TRBV10-3 | 18 | - | CAISESWGPTGYHYEQYF | TGTGCCATCAGTGAGTCGTGGGGCCCCACAGGATACCACTACGAGCAGTACTTC
TRBJ2-1 | TRBD2 | TRBV4-3 | 14 | once | CASSPSGSRNEQFF | TGCGCCAGCAGCCCTAGCGGGAGTCGAAATGAGCAGTTCTTC
TRBJ2-7 | - | TRBV30 | 11 | - | CAWSFADEQYF | TGTGCCTGGAGTTTCGCAGACGAGCAGTACTTC
TRBJ2-1 | TRBD2 | TRBV5-1 | 14 | - | CASSRTSFGNEQFF | TGCGCCAGCAGTCGGACTAGCTTCGGCAATGAGCAGTTCTTC
TRBJ2-7 | TRBD2 | TRBV28 | 13 | - | CASSPRGRAEQYF | TGTGCCAGCAGTCCACGGGGGAGGGCCGAGCAGTACTTC
TRBJ1-1 | - | TRBV15 | 15 | - | CATSRKRQRHTEAFF | TGTGCCACCAGCAGAAAACGACAGCGTCACACTGAAGCTTTCTTT
TRBJ1-3 | TRBD1 | TRBV4-3 | 21 | - | CASSQDLPGQGALFAGNTIYF | TGCGCCAGCAGCCAAGACCTCCCCGGCCAGGGGGCCCTCTTCGCTGGAAACACCATATATTTT
TRBJ2-5 | - | TRBV24-1 | 13 | - | CATSHPAKETQYF | TGTGCCACCAGTCATCCCGCGAAAGAGACCCAGTACTTC
TRBJ1-6 | TRBD1 | TRBV27 | 16 | once | CASSSYRGLDNSPLHF | TGTGCCAGCAGTTCGTACAGGGGGCTCGATAATTCACCCCTCCACTTT
TRBJ2-7 | TRBD2 | TRBV6-5 | 16 | - | CASSYSGLAGLYEQYF | TGTGCCAGCAGTTACTCCGGACTAGCGGGACTTTACGAGCAGTACTTC
TRBJ2-3 | TRBD2 | TRBV7-8 | 17 | - | CASSLGGGRLSTDTQYF | TGTGCCAGCAGCTTAGGCGGGGGACGGTTGAGCACAGATACGCAGTATTTT
TRBJ1-4 | TRBD1 | TRBV6-5 | 15 | - | CASRGTGSKQEKLLF | TGTGCCAGCAGAGGGACAGGGAGTAAACAAGAAAAACTGCTTTTT
TRBJ1-5 | - | TRBV6-2/TRBV6-3 | 13 | - | CASSPYLVQPQHF | TGTGCCAGCAGCCCTTACCTAGTCCAGCCCCAGCATTTT
TRBJ2-1 | TRBD1 | TRBV5-1 | 14 | - | CASSFTGGVDEQFF | TGCGCCAGCAGCTTTACAGGGGGTGTAGATGAGCAGTTCTTC
TRBJ2-7 | - | TRBV6-2/TRBV6-3 | 14 | - | CASSYEGVDYEQYF | TGTGCCAGCAGTTACGAGGGGGTGGACTACGAGCAGTACTTC
TRBJ2-7 | TRBD1 | TRBV6-5 | 16 | - | CASSSSSGTGVYEQYF | TGTGCCAGCAGTTCCTCTTCAGGGACAGGGGTTTACGAGCAGTACTTC
TRBJ2-7 | TRBD2 | TRBV24-1 | 18 | - | CATKRPGLAGGPRYEQYF | TGTGCCACCAAAAGACCGGGACTAGCGGGAGGGCCAAGGTACGAGCAGTACTTC
TRBJ2-3 | - | TRBV4-3 | 16 | - | CASSQDPGFSPDTQYF | TGCGCCAGCAGCCAAGACCCCGGGTTTAGCCCAGATACGCAGTATTTT
TRBJ1-6 | TRBD1 | TRBV19 | 14 | - | CASMNTRGDSPLHF | TGTGCCAGTATGAACACCAGGGGGGATTCACCCCTCCACTTT